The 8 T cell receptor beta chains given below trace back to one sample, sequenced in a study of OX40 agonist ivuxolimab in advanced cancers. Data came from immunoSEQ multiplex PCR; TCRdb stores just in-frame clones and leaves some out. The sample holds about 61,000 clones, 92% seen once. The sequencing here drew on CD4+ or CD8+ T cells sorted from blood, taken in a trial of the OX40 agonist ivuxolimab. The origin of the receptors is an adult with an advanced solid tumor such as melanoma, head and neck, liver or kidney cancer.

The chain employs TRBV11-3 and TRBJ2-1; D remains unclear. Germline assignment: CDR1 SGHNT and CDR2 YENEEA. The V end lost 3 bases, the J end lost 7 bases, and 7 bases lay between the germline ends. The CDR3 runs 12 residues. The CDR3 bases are TGTGCCAGCAGCTTCCCGCGGAATGAGCAGTTCTTC. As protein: CASSFPRNEQFF.

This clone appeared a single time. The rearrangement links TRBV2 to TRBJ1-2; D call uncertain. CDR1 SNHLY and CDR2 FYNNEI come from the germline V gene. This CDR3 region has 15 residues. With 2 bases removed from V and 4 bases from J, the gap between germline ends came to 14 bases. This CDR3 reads CASSESRAPPYGYTF. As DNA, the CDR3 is TGTGCCAGCAGTGAATCCCGGGCCCCCCCCTATGGCTACACCTTC.

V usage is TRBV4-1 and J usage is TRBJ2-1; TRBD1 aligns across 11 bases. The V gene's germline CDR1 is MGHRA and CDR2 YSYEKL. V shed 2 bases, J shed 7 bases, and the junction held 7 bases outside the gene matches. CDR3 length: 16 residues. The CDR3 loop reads CASSQWTGTGGNEQFF. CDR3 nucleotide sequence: TGCGCCAGCAGCCAATGGACCGGGACAGGGGGAAATGAGCAGTTCTTC.

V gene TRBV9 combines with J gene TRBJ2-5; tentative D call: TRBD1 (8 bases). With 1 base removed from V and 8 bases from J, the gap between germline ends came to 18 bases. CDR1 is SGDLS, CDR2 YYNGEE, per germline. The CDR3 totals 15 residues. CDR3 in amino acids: CASSVSSQGGPTQYF. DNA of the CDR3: TGTGCCAGCAGCGTATCCTCACAGGGGGGGCCAACCCAGTACTTC. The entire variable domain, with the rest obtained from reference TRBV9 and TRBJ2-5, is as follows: DSGVTQTPKHLITATGQRVTLRCSPRSGDLSVYWYQQSLDQGLQFLIQYYNGEERAKGNILERFSAQQFPDLHSELNLSSLELGDSALYFCASSVSSQGGPTQYFGPGTRLLVL.

The CDR3 DNA reads as TGCGCCAGCAGCCAACAGGGTAGCAATCAGCCCCAGCATTTT. Its protein is CASSQQGSNQPQHF. The chain couples TRBV4-1 to TRBJ1-5, with a weak D call TRBD1 (5 bases). This CDR3 comprises 14 residues. Germline values: CDR1 MGHRA, CDR2 YSYEKL. The germline V and J ends were trimmed by 2 bases and 0 bases, with 5 bases remaining between them.

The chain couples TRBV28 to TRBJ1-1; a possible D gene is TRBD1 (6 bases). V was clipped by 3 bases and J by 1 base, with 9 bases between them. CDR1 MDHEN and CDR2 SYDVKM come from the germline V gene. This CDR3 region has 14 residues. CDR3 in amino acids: CASSLGHSNTEAFF. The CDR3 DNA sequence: TGTGCCAGCAGTTTGGGACACTCGAACACTGAAGCTTTCTTT.

The CDR3 coding sequence is TGTGCCAGCAGCTTAGGGCGGGTAGCTAACTATGGCTACACCTTC. Protein: CASSLGRVANYGYTF. V is TRBV13 and J is TRBJ1-2, with D unresolved. Germline CDR1 PRHDT, CDR2 FYEKMQ (reference sequence). V was shortened by 0 bases and J by 0 bases, with 8 bases between the two germline ends. The CDR3 is made up of 15 amino acids. The complete variable domain, with remaining parts taken from reference TRBV13 and TRBJ1-2, reads AAGVIQSPRHLIKEKRETATLKCYPIPRHDTVYWYQQGPGQDPQFLISFYEKMQSDKGSIPDRFSAQQFSDYHSELNMSSLELGDSALYFCASSLGRVANYGYTFGSGTRLTVV.

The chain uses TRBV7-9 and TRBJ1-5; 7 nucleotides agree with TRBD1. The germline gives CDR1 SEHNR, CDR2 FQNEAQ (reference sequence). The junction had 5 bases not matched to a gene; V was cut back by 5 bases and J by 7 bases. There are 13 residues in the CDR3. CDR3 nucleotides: TGTGCCAGCAGCCTAGGGACAGTCCAGCCCCAGCATTTT. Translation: CASSLGTVQPQHF.